Below, 3 T cell receptor beta chains from the same sample are listed, as sequenced in a study of blood T cell repertoires in COVID-19. Sequencing used immunoSEQ multiplex PCR; TCRdb keeps in-frame clones, though not all of them. The sample consists of 100,000 to 150,000 clones, about 88% of them appearing once. Sequencing used peripheral blood. The receptor source for this set is a woman at least 80 years old with acute or convalescent COVID-19.

This chain connects TRBV5-4 to TRBJ2-5, with 9 bases fitting TRBD1. Germline CDR1 is SGHNT and CDR2 is YYREEE (reference sequence). The V and J ends lost 2 bases and 5 bases, in that order; junction bases with no gene match: 7. The CDR3 has 15 residues. The CDR3 nucleotides read TGTGCCAGCAGCTTCCGGGACAGGGTGACGGAGACCCAGTACTTC. Its translation: CASSFRDRVTETQYF.

This chain joins TRBV19 and TRBJ1-3, with D possibly TRBD1 on 6 matching bases. V was shortened by 3 bases and J by 0 bases, with 12 bases between the two germline ends. Germline V gives CDR1 LNHDA, CDR2 SQIVND (reference sequence). This CDR3 contains 16 residues. CDR3 DNA sequence: TGTGCCAGTAGTATCCGGACAGCTTACTCTGGAAACACCATATATTTT. Its translation: CASSIRTAYSGNTIYF.

This chain joins TRBV12-3 or TRBV12-4 and TRBJ2-2, with a possible D match to TRBD1 (5 bases). The CDR3 is 13 amino acids. V was trimmed by 4 bases and J by 6 bases, leaving 9 bases between them. The CDR3, as DNA: TGTGCCAGCAGTTCGCGACAGTCCGGGGAGCTGTTTTTT. Protein sequence: CASSSRQSGELFF.